Described below is a single T cell receptor (beta chain) sequence and its context. Here immunoSEQ multiplex PCR was the method, and the copy in TCRdb shows in-frame clones only, minus some. The sample shows over 65,000 clones, 94% of them seen only once. CDR3 length: 15 residues. The V end was cut by 3 bases, the J end by 3 bases, with 14 bases between. The germline CDR1 and CDR2 sequences are MNHNS and SASEGT. The record originates from a study of control samples from healthy donors and cancer patients. Sequenced: blood. This TCR came from a woman aged 40 to 50 in good health. The chain links TRBV6-1 to TRBJ1-2; maybe TRBD1 (5 bases). CDR3 coding DNA: TGTGCCAGCAGTGACAGGGATCTATCTTACTATGGCTACACCTTC. It specifies CASSDRDLSYYGYTF.